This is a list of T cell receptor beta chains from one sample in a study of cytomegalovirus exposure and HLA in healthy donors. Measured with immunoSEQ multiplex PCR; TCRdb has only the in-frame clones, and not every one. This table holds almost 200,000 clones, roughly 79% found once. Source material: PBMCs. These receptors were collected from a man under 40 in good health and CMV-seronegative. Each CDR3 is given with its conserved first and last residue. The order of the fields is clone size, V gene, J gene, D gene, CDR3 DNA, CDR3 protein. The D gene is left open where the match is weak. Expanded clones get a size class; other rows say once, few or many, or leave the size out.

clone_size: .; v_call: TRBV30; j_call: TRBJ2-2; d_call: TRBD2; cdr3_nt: TGTGCCTGGAGACCAGGGACTACGAGAACCGGGGAGCTGTTTTTT; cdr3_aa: CAWRPGTTRTGELFF
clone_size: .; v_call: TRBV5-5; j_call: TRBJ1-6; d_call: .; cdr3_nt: TGTGCCAGCAGCTTGGTAGGGGTTAGGGATTCACCCCTCCACTTT; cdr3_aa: CASSLVGVRDSPLHF
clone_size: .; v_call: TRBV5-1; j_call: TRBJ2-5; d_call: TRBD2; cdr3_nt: TGCGCCAGCAGCTTGGGCAGCGGGAACCAAGAGACCCAGTACTTC; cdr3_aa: CASSLGSGNQETQYF
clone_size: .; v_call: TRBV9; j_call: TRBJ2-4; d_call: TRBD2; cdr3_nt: TGTGCCAGCAGCGTAGAACTAGCGGGGGCAATTCAGTACTTC; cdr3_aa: CASSVELAGAIQYF
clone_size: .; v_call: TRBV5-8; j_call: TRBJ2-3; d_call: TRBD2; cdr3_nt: TGTGCCAGCAGCGGACTAGCGGGACCCACAGATACGCAGTATTTT; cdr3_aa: CASSGLAGPTDTQYF
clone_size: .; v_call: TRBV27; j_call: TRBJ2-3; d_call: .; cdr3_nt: TGTGCCAGCAGTTTATGGGCGTCCGATACGCAGTATTTT; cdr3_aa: CASSLWASDTQYF
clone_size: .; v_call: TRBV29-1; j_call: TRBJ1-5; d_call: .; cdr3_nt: TGCAGCGTTGGCGAGGGCCGAGATCAGCCCCAGCATTTT; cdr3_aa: CSVGEGRDQPQHF
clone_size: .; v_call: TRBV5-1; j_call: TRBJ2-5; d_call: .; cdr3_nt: TGCGCCAGCAGCATGTCGGGGAGTGAGACCCAGTACTTC; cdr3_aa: CASSMSGSETQYF
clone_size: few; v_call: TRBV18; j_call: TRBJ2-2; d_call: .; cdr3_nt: TGTGCCAGCTCGCCTATTCCCGGGGAGCTGTTTTTT; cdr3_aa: CASSPIPGELFF
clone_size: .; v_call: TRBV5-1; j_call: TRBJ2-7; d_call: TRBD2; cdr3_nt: TGCGCCACATCGACTAGCGGAGGGGGGGGCGAGCAGTACTTC; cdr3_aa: CATSTSGGGGEQYF
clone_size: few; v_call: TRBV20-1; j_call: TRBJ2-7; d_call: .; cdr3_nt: TGCAGTGCTTCAGACTACGAGCAGTACTTC; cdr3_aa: CSASDYEQYF
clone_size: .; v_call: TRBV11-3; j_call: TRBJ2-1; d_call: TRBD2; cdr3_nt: TGTGCCAGCAGCCCCAGGACTAGCGGCCTATACAATGAGCAGTTCTTC; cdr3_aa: CASSPRTSGLYNEQFF
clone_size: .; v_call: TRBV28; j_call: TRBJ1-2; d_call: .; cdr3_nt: TGTGCCAGCAGTCAGGGGACGGGTGGCTACACCTTC; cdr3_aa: CASSQGTGGYTF
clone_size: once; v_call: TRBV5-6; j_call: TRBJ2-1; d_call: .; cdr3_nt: TGTGCCAGCAGCCAGCCGTTAGACGGGAGCTCCTACAATGAGCAGTTCTTC; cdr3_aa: CASSQPLDGSSYNEQFF
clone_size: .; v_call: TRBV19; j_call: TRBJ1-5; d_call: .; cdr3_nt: TGTGCCAGTAGTATGGGAGAGGTCAATCAGCCCCAGCATTTT; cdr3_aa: CASSMGEVNQPQHF
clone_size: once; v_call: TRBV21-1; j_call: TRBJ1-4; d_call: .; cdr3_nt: TGTGCCAGCAGCAAAGTCCCAGGGGTTATAACTAATGAAAAACTGTTTTTT; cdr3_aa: CASSKVPGVITNEKLFF
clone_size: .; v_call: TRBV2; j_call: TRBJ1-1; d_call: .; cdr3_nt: TGTGCCAGCAGTGAACTTGGGGGCGTGACTGAAGCTTTCTTT; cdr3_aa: CASSELGGVTEAFF
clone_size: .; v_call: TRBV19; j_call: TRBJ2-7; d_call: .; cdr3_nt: TGTGCCAGTAGTATACTGGGGGCTGCCTACGAGCAGTACTTC; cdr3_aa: CASSILGAAYEQYF
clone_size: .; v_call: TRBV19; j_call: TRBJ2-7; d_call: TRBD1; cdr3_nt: TGTGCCAGTAGTAGAGCCGGGACAGGTGACTACGAGCAGTACTTC; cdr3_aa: CASSRAGTGDYEQYF
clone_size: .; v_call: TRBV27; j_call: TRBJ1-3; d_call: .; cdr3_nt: TGTGCCAGCAGCCAGGGCCTTCCTGGAAACACCATATATTTT; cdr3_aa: CASSQGLPGNTIYF
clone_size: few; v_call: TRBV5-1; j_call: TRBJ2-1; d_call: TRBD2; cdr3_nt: TGCGCCAGCAGCTCGGGACTAGCGGGAGGGTACTCCTACAATGAGCAGTTCTTC; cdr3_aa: CASSSGLAGGYSYNEQFF
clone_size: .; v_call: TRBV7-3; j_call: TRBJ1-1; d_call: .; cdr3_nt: TGTGCCAGCAGCTTTTCCCAGGGGAGCACTGAAGCTTTCTTT; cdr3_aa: CASSFSQGSTEAFF
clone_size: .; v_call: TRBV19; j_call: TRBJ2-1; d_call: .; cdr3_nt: TGTGCCATTAGCGGTTCCTACAATGAGCAGTTCTTC; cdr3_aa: CAISGSYNEQFF
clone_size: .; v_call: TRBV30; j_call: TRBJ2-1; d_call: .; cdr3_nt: TGTGCCTGGAGTTTGGGGAGGACCCACAATGAGCAGTTCTTC; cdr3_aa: CAWSLGRTHNEQFF
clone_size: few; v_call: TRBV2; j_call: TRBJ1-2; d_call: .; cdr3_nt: TGTGCCACCGAAGGAGGGTGGGAACTCTATGGCTACACCTTC; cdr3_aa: CATEGGWELYGYTF
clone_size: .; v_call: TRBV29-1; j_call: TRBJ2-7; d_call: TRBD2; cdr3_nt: TGCAGCGTTTCTATAGCGGGAGCCGACGAGCAGTACTTC; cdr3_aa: CSVSIAGADEQYF
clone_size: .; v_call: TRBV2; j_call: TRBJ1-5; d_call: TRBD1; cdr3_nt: TGTGCCACCCGGGACAGGACCTATCAGCCCCAGCATTTT; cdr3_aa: CATRDRTYQPQHF
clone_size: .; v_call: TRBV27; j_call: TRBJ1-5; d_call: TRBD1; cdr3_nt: TGTGCCAGCAGTTTAGGACAGGGAGGTTTGGGACAGCCCCAGCATTTT; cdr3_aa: CASSLGQGGLGQPQHF
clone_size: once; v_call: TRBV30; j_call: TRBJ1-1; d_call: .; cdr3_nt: TGTGCCTGGGGAAAGGACAGCTCGAACACTGAAGCTTTCTTT; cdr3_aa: CAWGKDSSNTEAFF
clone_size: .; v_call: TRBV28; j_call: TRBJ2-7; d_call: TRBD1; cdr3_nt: TGTGCCAGCAGTACCCGACAGGGTTCCTACGAGCAGTACTTC; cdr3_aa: CASSTRQGSYEQYF
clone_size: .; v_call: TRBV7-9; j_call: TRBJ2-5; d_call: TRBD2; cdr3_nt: TGTGCCAGCAGTCCCGGAAGGACTAGCCTAGAGACCCAGTACTTC; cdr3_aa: CASSPGRTSLETQYF
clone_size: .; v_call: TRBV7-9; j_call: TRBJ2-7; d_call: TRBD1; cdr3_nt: TGTGCCAGCAGCCCTAAAGTAGGACAGGGCGCCTACGAGCAGTACTTC; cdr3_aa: CASSPKVGQGAYEQYF
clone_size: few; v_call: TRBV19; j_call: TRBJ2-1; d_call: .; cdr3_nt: TGTGCCAGTAGTACACGGGAGTCCCGGGATGAGCAGTTCTTC; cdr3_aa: CASSTRESRDEQFF
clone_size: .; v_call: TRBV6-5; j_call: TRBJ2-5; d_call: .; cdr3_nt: TGTGCCAGCAGTTCCCCAGGGACCCAGTACTTC; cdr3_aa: CASSSPGTQYF
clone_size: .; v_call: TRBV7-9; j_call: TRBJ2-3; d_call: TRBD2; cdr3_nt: TGTGCCAGCAGCTTAGTGTCTAGCGGGAGATTAACTAGCACAGATACGCAGTATTTT; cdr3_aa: CASSLVSSGRLTSTDTQYF
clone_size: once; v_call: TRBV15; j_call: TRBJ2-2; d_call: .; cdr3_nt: TGTGCCACCAGCAGCCGGGGGATGTCGAACACCGGGGAGCTGTTTTTT; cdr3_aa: CATSSRGMSNTGELFF
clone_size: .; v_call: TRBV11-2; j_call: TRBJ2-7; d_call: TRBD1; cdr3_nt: TGTGCCAGCAGCTTAGTCCAGACAGGGCCCTACGAGCAGTACTTC; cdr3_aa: CASSLVQTGPYEQYF
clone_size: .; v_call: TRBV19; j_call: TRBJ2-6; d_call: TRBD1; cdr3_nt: TGTGCCAGTAGTACTCCGGGACAGGGAACTGGGGCCAACGTCCTGACTTTC; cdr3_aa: CASSTPGQGTGANVLTF
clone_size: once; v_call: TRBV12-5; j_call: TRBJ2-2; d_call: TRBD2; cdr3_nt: TGTGCTAGTGGTTTGGTCCTCCGCGGACTAGCGGCGAACACCGGGGAGCTGTTTTTT; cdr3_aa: CASGLVLRGLAANTGELFF